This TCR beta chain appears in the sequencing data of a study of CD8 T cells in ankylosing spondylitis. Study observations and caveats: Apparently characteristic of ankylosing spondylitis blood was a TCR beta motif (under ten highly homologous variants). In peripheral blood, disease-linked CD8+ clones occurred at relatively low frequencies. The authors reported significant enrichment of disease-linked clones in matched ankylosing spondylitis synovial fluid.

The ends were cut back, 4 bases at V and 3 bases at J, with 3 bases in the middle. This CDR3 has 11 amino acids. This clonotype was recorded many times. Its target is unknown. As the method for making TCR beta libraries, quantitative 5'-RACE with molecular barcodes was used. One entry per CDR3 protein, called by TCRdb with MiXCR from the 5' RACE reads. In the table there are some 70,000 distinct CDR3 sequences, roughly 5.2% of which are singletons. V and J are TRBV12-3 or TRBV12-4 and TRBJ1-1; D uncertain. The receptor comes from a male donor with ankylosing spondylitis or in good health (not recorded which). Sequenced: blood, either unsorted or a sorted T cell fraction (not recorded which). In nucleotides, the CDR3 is TGTGCCAGCAGTTACGACACTGAAGCTTTCTTT. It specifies CASSYDTEAFF.